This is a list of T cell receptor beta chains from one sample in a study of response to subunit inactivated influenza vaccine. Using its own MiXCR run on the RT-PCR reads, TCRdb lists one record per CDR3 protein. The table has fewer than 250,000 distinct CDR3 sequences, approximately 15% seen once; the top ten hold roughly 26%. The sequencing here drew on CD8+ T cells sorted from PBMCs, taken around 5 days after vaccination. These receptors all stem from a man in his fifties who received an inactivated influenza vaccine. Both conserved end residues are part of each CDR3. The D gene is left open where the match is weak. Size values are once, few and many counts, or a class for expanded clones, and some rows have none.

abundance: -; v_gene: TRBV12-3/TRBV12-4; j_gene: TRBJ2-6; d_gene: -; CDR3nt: TGTGCCAGCAGCTGGACAGTACCCAGCTCTGGGGCCAACGTCCTGACTTTC; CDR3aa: CASSWTVPSSGANVLTF
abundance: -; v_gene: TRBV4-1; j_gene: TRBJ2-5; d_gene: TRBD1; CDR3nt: TGCGCCAGCAGCCAAGCAGACAGGGAAGTAGAGACCCAGTACTTC; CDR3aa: CASSQADREVETQYF
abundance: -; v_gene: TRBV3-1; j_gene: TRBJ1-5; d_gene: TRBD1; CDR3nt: TGTGCCAGCAGCCAGAGACAGGGCGGTCAGCCCCAGCATTTT; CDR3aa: CASSQRQGGQPQHF
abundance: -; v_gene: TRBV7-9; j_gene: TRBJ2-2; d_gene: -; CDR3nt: TGTGCCAGCAGCACGGGGCCCGCAAACACCGGGGAGCTGTTTTTT; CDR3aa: CASSTGPANTGELFF
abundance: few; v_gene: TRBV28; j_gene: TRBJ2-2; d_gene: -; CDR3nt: TGTGCCAGCAGTTTATCAAGTCAGATTAACACCGGGGAGCTGTTTTTT; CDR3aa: CASSLSSQINTGELFF
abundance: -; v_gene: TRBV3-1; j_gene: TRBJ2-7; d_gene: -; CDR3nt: TGTGCCAGCAGCCAAGATCTAGGGTTCGAGCAGTACTTC; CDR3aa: CASSQDLGFEQYF
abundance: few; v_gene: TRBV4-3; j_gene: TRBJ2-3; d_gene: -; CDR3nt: TGCGCCAGCAGCCAAGATCTTCTAGTCTCCACAGATACGCAGTATTTT; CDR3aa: CASSQDLLVSTDTQYF
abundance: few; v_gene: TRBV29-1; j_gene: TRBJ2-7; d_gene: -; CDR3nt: TGCAGCGTTGAAGGTCAGAGCCATCCCTACGAGCAGTACTTC; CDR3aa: CSVEGQSHPYEQYF
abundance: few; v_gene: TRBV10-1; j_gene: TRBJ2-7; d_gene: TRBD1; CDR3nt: TGCGCCACCGGGACAGGGAACAACGAGCAGTACTTC; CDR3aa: CATGTGNNEQYF
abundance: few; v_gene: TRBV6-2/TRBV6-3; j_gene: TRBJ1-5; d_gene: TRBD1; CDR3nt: TGTGCCAGCAGAGACAGGGGCAATCAGCCCCAGCATTTT; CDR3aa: CASRDRGNQPQHF
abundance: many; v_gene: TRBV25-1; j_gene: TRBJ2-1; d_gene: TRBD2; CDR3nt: TGTGCCAGCAGTCCTACTGATCCCTACAGGCTAGCGGGAGAGGAAGGGTGGAATGAGCAGTTCTTC; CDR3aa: CASSPTDPYRLAGEEGWNEQFF